This TCR beta chain was captured in a study of CDR3 diversity in severe acne. This clonotype was counted at least ten times. TCRdb re-derived calls from the PCR reads in MiXCR, one entry per CDR3 protein. The profile covers roughly 100,000 distinct CDR3 sequences, with approximately 47% appearing a single time and about an eighth taken by the ten largest. What was sequenced was blood. The origin of this receptor is a male donor with acne.

The chain's CDR3 is CASSYSLYNEQFF. DNA of the CDR3: TGTGCCAGCAGTTACTCCCTCTACAATGAGCAGTTCTTC. V usage is TRBV6-5 and J usage is TRBJ2-1; no clear D gene. Germline CDR1 is MNHEY and CDR2 is SVGAGI. The CDR3 runs 13 residues. Trimming took off 0 bases at V and 3 bases at J, with 3 bases between the two ends.